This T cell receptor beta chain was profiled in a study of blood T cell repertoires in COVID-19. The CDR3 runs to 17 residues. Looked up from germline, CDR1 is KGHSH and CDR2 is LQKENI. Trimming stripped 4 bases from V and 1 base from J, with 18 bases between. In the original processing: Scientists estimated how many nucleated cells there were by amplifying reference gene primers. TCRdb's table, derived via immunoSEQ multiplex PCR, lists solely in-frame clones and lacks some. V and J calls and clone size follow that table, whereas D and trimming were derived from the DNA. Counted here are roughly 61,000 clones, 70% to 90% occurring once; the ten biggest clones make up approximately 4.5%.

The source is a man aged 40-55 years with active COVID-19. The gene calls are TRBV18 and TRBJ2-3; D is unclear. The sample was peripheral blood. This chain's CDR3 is CASSLPKTNPRTDTQYF. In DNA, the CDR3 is TGTGCCAGCTCACTGCCTAAAACTAATCCCCGCACAGATACGCAGTATTTT.